Shown below are 13 T cell receptor beta chains from a single sample sequenced in a study of T-cell reconstitution after alpha-beta-depleted transplantation in children. The TCRbeta library was prepared with unique molecular identifiers. TCRdb re-called the PCR reads through MiXCR, storing one row per CDR3 protein. The data hold 500,000 to 750,000 distinct CDR3 sequences, with 10% to 15% observed a single time. Material: PBMCs, mostly from graft donor cells, obtained 360 days after TCRalphabeta/CD19-depleted stem cell transplant. These receptors were obtained from a male patient under 18 who had a stem cell transplant for acute myeloid leukemia, so the T cells may come from the graft donor.

A few counts support this clonotype. J is TRBJ1-1 and V is TRBV10-3; no definite D call. The CDR3 extends over 12 amino acids. V was trimmed by 7 bases and J by 4 bases, leaving 10 bases between them. Looked up from germline, CDR1 is ENHRY and CDR2 is SYGVKD. The CDR3 DNA is TGTGCCATCAAGGGCCGCGGCACTGAAGCTTTCTTT. It encodes CAIKGRGTEAFF.

This clonotype appeared many times. V and J are TRBV7-2 and TRBJ2-1; D perhaps matches TRBD2 (5 bases). Germline V gene data show CDR1 as SGHTA and CDR2 as FQGNSA. The CDR3 has 16 residues. V dropped 0 bases and J dropped 7 bases, with 16 bases sitting between them. DNA of the CDR3: TGTGCCAGCAGCTTAGCTCGGACCCAGCGGTTTAATGAGCAGTTCTTC. This encodes CASSLARTQRFNEQFF. The full variable domain, completed using reference TRBV7-2 and TRBJ2-1, is GAGVSQSPSNKVTEKGKDVELRCDPISGHTALYWYRQSLGQGLEFLIYFQGNSAPDKSGLPSDRFSAERTGGSVSTLTIQRTQQEDSAVYLCASSLARTQRFNEQFFGPGTRLTVL.

The V gene is TRBV29-1, the J gene TRBJ1-2; 8 bases are shared with TRBD1. There are 13 residues in the CDR3. Looked up from germline, CDR1 is SQVTM and CDR2 is ANQGSEA. V lost 4 bases and J lost 0; bases outside the gene matches: 1. The CDR3, as DNA: TGCAGCGTTGGACAGGGGACTAACTATGGCTACACCTTC. It yields the protein CSVGQGTNYGYTF. The complete variable domain, with remaining parts taken from reference TRBV29-1 and TRBJ1-2, reads SAVISQKPSRDICQRGTSLTIQCQVDSQVTMMFWYRQQPGQSLTLIATANQGSEATYESGFVIDKFPISRPNLTFSTLTVSNMSPEDSSIYLCSVGQGTNYGYTFGSGTRLTVV.

This clonotype was picked up a small number of times. The rearrangement uses TRBV29-1 and TRBJ2-5; D not certain. The V and J ends lost 6 bases and 7 bases respectively, with 18 bases between them. The CDR3 is made up of 13 amino acids. Germline lookup yields CDR1 SQVTM and CDR2 ANQGSEA. The CDR3 reads CSVDPDVTGTQYF. Written as DNA, the CDR3 is TGCAGCGTGGACCCCGATGTGACGGGGACCCAGTACTTC. The full variable domain, rest sourced from reference TRBV29-1 and TRBJ2-5, is SAVISQKPSRDICQRGTSLTIQCQVDSQVTMMFWYRQQPGQSLTLIATANQGSEATYESGFVIDKFPISRPNLTFSTLTVSNMSPEDSSIYLCSVDPDVTGTQYFGPGTRLLVL.

This chain links TRBV4-2 with TRBJ2-7, with 10 bases aligning to TRBD2. V shed 9 bases and J 0 bases; nucleotides not matched to a gene: 5. Germline CDR1 reads LGHNA; CDR2 reads YNFKEQ. The CDR3 is 14 residues long. CDR3 residues: CASITSGASYEQYF. CDR3 nucleotides: TGTGCCAGTATAACTAGCGGGGCCTCCTACGAGCAGTACTTC.

This clonotype has ten or more counts. The chain employs TRBV6-5 and TRBJ2-5; D might be TRBD2 (5 bases). CDR3 length equals 14 residues. V was pared by 5 bases and J by 0 bases, with 10 bases between. Germline V gene data show CDR1 as MNHEY and CDR2 as SVGAGI. The CDR3 reads CASSPRLYQETQYF. In DNA, the CDR3 is TGTGCCAGCAGTCCCCGACTATACCAAGAGACCCAGTACTTC.

This clonotype appeared many times. The chain has TRBV6-2 or TRBV6-3 and TRBJ2-1; the D gene is possibly TRBD2 (5 bases). The CDR3 runs to 11 residues. V dropped 2 bases and J dropped 11 bases, with 7 bases sitting between them. CDR1 and CDR2 (germline): MNHEY, SVGEGT. Here the CDR3 DNA reads TGTGCCAGCAGTTACGGACTCAAGCAGTTCTTC. Protein: CASSYGLKQFF.

CDR3 sequence reads: CASSSRGRLAGGLYEYNEQFF. CDR3 nucleotides: TGTGCCAGCAGCTCCCGAGGCCGACTAGCGGGAGGTCTATACGAGTACAATGAGCAGTTCTTC. The chain is built from TRBV11-1 and TRBJ2-1, with TRBD2 matching over 13 bases. Germline V gives CDR1 SGHAT, CDR2 FQDESV (reference sequence). This CDR3 spans 21 amino acids. J was trimmed by 4 bases and V by 4 bases; bases with no gene match: 19.

This chain links TRBV7-8 with TRBJ2-7; 10 bases match TRBD2. CDR1 is SGHVS and CDR2 is FQNEAQ in the germline V gene. The CDR3 has 17 amino acids. V trimming: 4 bases; J trimming: 4 bases; junction bases outside the gene matches: 13. The CDR3: CASSYEPGLAGDYEQYF. The CDR3 region has the DNA TGTGCCAGCAGCTATGAGCCTGGGCTAGCGGGAGATTACGAGCAGTACTTC.

In its sample, this clonotype was seen a few times. The chain uses TRBV25-1 and TRBJ2-7; TRBD2 matches 11 bases. V shed 3 bases, J shed 3 bases, and the junction held 4 bases outside the gene matches. CDR3 length: 15 amino acids. Germline V gene data show CDR1 as MGHDK and CDR2 as SYGVNS. The CDR3 region is CASSDGLAGLYEQYF. The CDR3 DNA sequence: TGTGCCAGCAGTGACGGACTAGCGGGTCTCTACGAGCAGTACTTC.

This clonotype was seen more than once but under ten times. The rearrangement uses TRBV6-2 or TRBV6-3 and TRBJ2-2; TRBD2 might be the D (5 bases). Per germline, CDR1 MNHEY and CDR2 SVGEGT. V lost 5 bases, J lost 7 bases, and 17 bases lay in between. The CDR3 covers 15 residues. Here the CDR3 DNA reads TGTGCCAGCAGTAGGGCAGGAGGTGTTGTCGGGGAGCTGTTTTTT. Translated: CASSRAGGVVGELFF.

The sample holds a few counts of this clonotype. The chain recombines TRBV12-3 or TRBV12-4 with TRBJ2-7; 10 nucleotides agree with TRBD2. V lost 3 bases and J lost 5; bases outside the gene matches: 10. The CDR3 covers 16 residues. CDR3 sequence: CASSLPVSGRRNEQYF. In DNA form, the CDR3 reads TGTGCCAGCAGTTTGCCCGTTAGCGGGAGGCGGAACGAGCAGTACTTC.

This clonotype was seen only a few times. J is TRBJ1-5 and V is TRBV5-1, with no clear D. Deletions cut 2 bases from V and 3 bases from J, with 9 bases between. There are 14 residues in the CDR3. Per the germline V gene, CDR1 is SGHRS and CDR2 is YFSETQ. The CDR3 nucleotides are TGCGCCAGCAGCTTCGGACTCCCCAATCAGCCCCAGCATTTT. This encodes CASSFGLPNQPQHF.